The 23 T cell receptor beta chains given below trace back to one sample, sequenced in a study of cytomegalovirus exposure and HLA in healthy donors. The PCR made use of 60 Vbeta and 13 Jbeta primers. Here immunoSEQ multiplex PCR was the method, and the copy in TCRdb shows in-frame clones only, minus some. The sample shows roughly 120,000 clones, about 70% of them seen only once. The source material was PBMCs. The receptors here all came from a woman aged 60-75 years in good health and CMV-seropositive.

V is TRBV2 and J is TRBJ1-6; TRBD1 is a possible D gene (5 bases). The germline CDR1 and CDR2 sequences are SNHLY and FYNNEI. Trimming removed 6 bases at V and 3 bases at J, with 6 bases between. The CDR3 consists of 13 residues. The CDR3 sequence is CASRQDYNSPLHF. The CDR3 DNA is TGTGCCAGCAGACAGGACTATAATTCACCCCTCCACTTT.

The rearrangement links TRBV4-3 to TRBJ2-5, with D tentatively TRBD2 (6 bases). The J call may be mistaken, given a closer DNA end match to TRBJ2-7. Germline V gene lookup returns CDR1 LGHNA and CDR2 YSLEER. The CDR3 is made up of 14 amino acids. CDR3 bases: TGCGCCAGCAGCCAAGTATTACTAGCTTACGAGCAGTACTTC. Amino acids: CASSQVLLAYEQYF.

J is TRBJ1-1 and V is TRBV5-5; 7 bases map to TRBD1. The length of the CDR3 is 15 residues. V shed 0 bases and J 4 bases; nucleotides not matched to a gene: 6. Germline V gene sequence: CDR1 SGHKS, CDR2 YYEKEE (reference sequence). The CDR3: CASSLAVAGGTEAFF. CDR3 nucleotide sequence: TGTGCCAGCAGCTTGGCCGTGGCAGGGGGCACTGAAGCTTTCTTT.

This chain joins TRBV7-9 and TRBJ1-1, with 8 positions matching TRBD1. The CDR3 covers 14 residues. Germline V gives CDR1 SEHNR, CDR2 FQNEAQ (reference sequence). V lost 8 bases and J lost 1; bases outside the gene matches: 6. The CDR3 sequence is CASGRQGSNTEAFF. DNA of the CDR3: TGTGCCAGCGGTCGACAGGGGTCGAACACTGAAGCTTTCTTT.

The chain is built from TRBV7-6 and TRBJ2-7; D gene unclear. The CDR3 has 14 residues. Trimming removed 5 bases at V and 4 bases at J, with 15 bases between. Germline V gene sequence: CDR1 SGHVS, CDR2 FNYEAQ. CDR3 residues: CASSLDGKRYEQYF. The CDR3 DNA sequence: TGTGCCAGCAGCCTCGACGGCAAGCGATACGAGCAGTACTTC.

Details on this clone: Distinct nucleotide sequences in the sample also encode this CDR3. The rearrangement uses TRBV9 and TRBJ2-3; D not resolved. Trimming took off 0 bases at V and 3 bases at J, with 2 bases between the two ends. In germline, CDR1 is SGDLS, CDR2 YYNGEE. The CDR3 contains 12 residues. The CDR3 protein is CASSVATDTQYF. The CDR3 bases are TGTGCCAGCAGCGTAGCGACAGATACGCAGTATTTT.

The rearrangement joins TRBV7-2 to TRBJ1-6; the D gene is possibly TRBD1 (5 bases). V gave up 5 bases and J gave up 7 bases, with 18 bases separating them. Germline V CDR1 and CDR2: SGHTA, FQGNSA. The CDR3 sequence is 16 residues long. CDR3 sequence: CASSPGRPRGNSPLHF. For the CDR3, the DNA is TGTGCCAGCAGCCCTGGACGGCCACGGGGGAATTCACCCCTCCACTTT. Together with reference TRBV7-2 and TRBJ1-6, the CDR3 gives the full variable domain: GAGVSQSPSNKVTEKGKDVELRCDPISGHTALYWYRQSLGQGLEFLIYFQGNSAPDKSGLPSDRFSAERTGGSVSTLTIQRTQQEDSAVYLCASSPGRPRGNSPLHFGNGTRLTVT.

This chain joins TRBV7-3 and TRBJ1-2; D perhaps matches TRBD1 (5 bases). The germline CDR1 and CDR2 sequences are SGHTA and FQGTGA. The V gene lost 0 bases and the J gene lost 2 bases, with 10 bases spanning the gap. There are 15 residues in the CDR3. The CDR3 sequence is CASSLTGASNYGYTF. In DNA, the CDR3 is TGTGCCAGCAGCTTAACAGGGGCGTCCAACTATGGCTACACCTTC.

Turning to this clone: A junction end diverges from the germline sequence, so it may reflect a read error. Other DNA sequences of this sample code for an identical CDR3. DNA for the CDR3: TGTGCCAGTAGTTTCGTGCAGAAAACAGATACGCAGTATTTT. It is translated as CASSFVQKTDTQYF. V gene TRBV27 combines with J gene TRBJ2-3; no firm D call. CDR1 is MNHEY, CDR2 SMNVEV, per germline (reference sequence). The CDR3 has 14 amino acids.

This clone has just a few counts. The V gene is TRBV6-5, the J gene TRBJ1-2; D call uncertain. Germline CDR1 reads MNHEY; CDR2 reads SVGAGI. V dropped 8 bases and J dropped 8 bases, with 15 bases sitting between them. The CDR3 sequence is 12 residues long. The CDR3 region is CASQAGSGGYTF. In DNA, the CDR3 is TGTGCCAGCCAGGCCGGGTCGGGGGGCTACACCTTC.

The chain recombines TRBV19 with TRBJ2-1; 12 bases map to TRBD2. Germline CDR1 is LNHDA and CDR2 is SQIVND (reference sequence). V lost 4 bases, J lost 5 bases, and 3 bases stayed unmatched. The CDR3 covers 15 residues. CDR3 coding DNA: TGTGCCAGTAGTAGCGGACTAGCGGGAAACAATGAGCAGTTCTTC. It yields the protein CASSSGLAGNNEQFF.

The chain joins TRBV4-2 to TRBJ2-2; 12 bases agree with TRBD2. The CDR3 has 17 residues. J gave up 5 bases and V 3 bases, and 7 bases lay outside the gene matches. CDR1 is LGHNA, CDR2 YNFKEQ, per germline. The CDR3 DNA sequence: TGTGCCAGCAGCCAGCCCGGACTAGCGGGAAAAACCGGGGAGCTGTTTTTT. Residues: CASSQPGLAGKTGELFF.

This clone was detected only once. The chain links TRBV9 to TRBJ2-7; 7 nucleotides agree with TRBD1. CDR1 and CDR2 from the germline V gene are SGDLS and YYNGEE. The CDR3 length is 14 residues. V shed 4 bases and J 4 bases; nucleotides not matched to a gene: 8. CDR3 region: CASSFGQVGYEQYF. The CDR3 bases are TGTGCCAGCAGCTTCGGACAGGTCGGATACGAGCAGTACTTC.

J is TRBJ2-2 and V is TRBV9; weak D call: TRBD2 (6 bases). Trimming took off 4 bases at V and 5 bases at J, with 9 bases between the two ends. Germline CDR1 SGDLS, CDR2 YYNGEE. CDR3 length: 13 amino acids. The CDR3 spells CASSTGVTGELFF. The DNA of the CDR3 is TGTGCCAGCAGCACGGGGGTTACCGGGGAGCTGTTTTTT. Full variable domain (rest looked up from reference TRBV9 and TRBJ2-2): DSGVTQTPKHLITATGQRVTLRCSPRSGDLSVYWYQQSLDQGLQFLIQYYNGEERAKGNILERFSAQQFPDLHSELNLSSLELGDSALYFCASSTGVTGELFFGEGSRLTVL.

The J gene is TRBJ2-5, the V gene TRBV30, with 7 bases matching TRBD1. V lost 4 bases and J lost 5; bases outside the gene matches: 4. This CDR3 comprises 12 residues. The germline CDR1 and CDR2 sequences are GTSNPN and SVGIG (reference sequence). The CDR3, as DNA: TGTGCCTGGACAGGGGGTGGGGAGACCCAGTACTTC. Residues: CAWTGGGETQYF. Using reference TRBV30 and TRBJ2-5 for the parts outside the CDR3, the full variable domain is SQTIHQWPATLVQPVGSPLSLECTVEGTSNPNLYWYRQAAGRGLQLLFYSVGIGQISSEVPQNLSASRPQDRQFILSSKKLLLSDSGFYLCAWTGGGETQYFGPGTRLLVL.

This chain joins TRBV7-6 and TRBJ2-7, with TRBD1 matching over 11 bases. The CDR3 has 13 amino acids. Germline assignment: CDR1 SGHVS and CDR2 FNYEAQ. With 5 bases clipped from V and 6 bases from J, the junction kept 3 bases outside the gene matches. DNA for the CDR3: TGTGCCAGCAGCCGGGGACAGGGGGGCGAGCAGTACTTC. This translates into CASSRGQGGEQYF.

In its sample, this clone was seen a few times. One junction end does not reproduce the germline sequence, and a read error may be involved. This CDR3 is also generated by other DNA sequences in the sample. The chain recombines TRBV20-1 with TRBJ2-3, with D unresolved. The CDR3 runs to 8 residues. Germline V gene sequence: CDR1 DFQATT, CDR2 SNEGSKA (reference sequence). The CDR3 loop is CSATRSIF. The CDR3 DNA reads TGCAGTGCCACCCGCAGTATTTTT.

The chain is built from TRBV30 and TRBJ1-1; TRBD1 might be the D (5 bases). The length of the CDR3 is 13 residues. The V and J ends lost 2 bases and 5 bases respectively, with 12 bases between them. Germline CDR1 GTSNPN, CDR2 SVGIG (reference sequence). The CDR3 sequence: CAWSRNRGTEAFF. The CDR3 nucleotides are TGTGCCTGGAGTCGAAACCGGGGGACTGAAGCTTTCTTT. The full variable domain, rest sourced from reference TRBV30 and TRBJ1-1, is SQTIHQWPATLVQPVGSPLSLECTVEGTSNPNLYWYRQAAGRGLQLLFYSVGIGQISSEVPQNLSASRPQDRQFILSSKKLLLSDSGFYLCAWSRNRGTEAFFGQGTRLTVV.

The chain employs TRBV6-5 and TRBJ1-4, with 7 bases lining up with TRBD1. Per the germline V gene, CDR1 is MNHEY and CDR2 is SVGAGI. Trimming cost V 6 bases and J 12 bases; bases outside gene matches: 13. The CDR3 has 14 residues. CDR3: CASRKDRVVDELFF. CDR3 coding DNA: TGTGCCAGCAGAAAAGACAGGGTGGTTGATGAACTGTTTTTT.

The CDR3 here is CASSSRDRYNSPLHF. As DNA, the CDR3 is TGTGCCAGCAGTTCACGGGACAGATATAATTCACCCCTCCACTTT. The rearrangement links TRBV27 to TRBJ1-6; 7 bases line up with TRBD1. The CDR3 is made up of 15 amino acids. V lost 4 bases to trimming and J lost 4 bases; unmatched junction nucleotides: 4. Per the germline V gene, CDR1 is MNHEY and CDR2 is SMNVEV (reference sequence).

This clone was detected only a few times. The chain uses TRBV5-4 and TRBJ1-2; 7 nucleotides match TRBD1. Germline CDR1 reads SGHNT; CDR2 reads YYREEE (reference sequence). The CDR3 loop spans 13 amino acids. V gave up 0 bases and J gave up 12 bases; unmatched junction bases: 8. The CDR3 protein is CASSLEGQPLNTF. As DNA, the CDR3 is TGTGCCAGCAGCTTGGAGGGACAGCCTTTGAACACCTTC.

The chain recombines TRBV7-2 with TRBJ1-5; D call uncertain. V lost 5 bases to trimming and J lost 2 bases, with 10 bases between them. CDR3 size: 14 residues. CDR1 SGHTA and CDR2 FQGNSA come from the germline V gene. Here the CDR3 DNA reads TGTGCCAGCAGCCGAGGTGGTGGCAATCAGCCCCAGCATTTT. Its translation is CASSRGGGNQPQHF.

V and J are TRBV2 and TRBJ2-1; TRBD2 matches at 10 bases. From germline, CDR1 is SNHLY and CDR2 FYNNEI. The V and J ends lost 6 bases and 8 bases, in that order; junction bases with no gene match: 10. The CDR3 length is 15 residues. CDR3 protein: CASRAGLATRDEQFF. In DNA, the CDR3 is TGTGCCAGCAGGGCGGGACTAGCGACCAGAGATGAGCAGTTCTTC.